This paragraph covers one T cell receptor beta chain sequence. In the original workflow: The authors estimated nucleated cell counts from reference gene primer amplification. The assay was immunoSEQ multiplex PCR, and TCRdb's table has in-frame clones only and misses some. V, J and clone size are taken as reported in that table, and D and trimming were inferred from the DNA itself. The sample lists approximately 310,000 clones; 85% were seen once. This sample was included in a study of blood T cell repertoires in COVID-19. Germline assignment: CDR1 LGHNA and CDR2 YNFKEQ. Losses at the gene ends were 4 bases for V and 3 bases for J; bases not matched to a gene: 8. CDR3 size: 16 residues.

The receptor was isolated from a young woman who had been exposed to COVID-19. What was sequenced was PBMCs or T cells enriched from blood (not recorded which). The J gene is TRBJ2-3, the V gene TRBV4-2, with 9 bases fitting TRBD2. The CDR3 DNA reads as TGTGCCAGCAGCCTTGACGCGGGAGGGGGGACAGATACGCAGTATTTT. This sequence encodes CASSLDAGGGTDTQYF.